The rows below give T cell receptor beta chains drawn from one sample of a study of blood T cell repertoires in COVID-19. Sequencing used immunoSEQ multiplex PCR; TCRdb keeps in-frame clones, though not all of them. The sample includes tens of thousands of clones, around 81% of them seen just once. The sequenced sample consisted of peripheral blood. The receptors shown here come from a human donor in a cohort sampled during active COVID-19. Each CDR3 is given with its conserved first and last residue. A D gene is named only where the DNA matches it firmly. Some rows have no size entry. The others give once, few or many, or a class for an expanded clone.

>.|TRBV7-3|TRBJ1-1|.
TGTGCCAGCAGCTTAACGGGTGGGGGCATGAACACTGAAGCTTTCTTT
CASSLTGGGMNTEAFF
>TRBD1|TRBV10-3|TRBJ2-7|.
TGTGCCACCCAAGGACAGGGGTCGTACGAGCAGTACTTC
CATQGQGSYEQYF
>.|TRBV4-3|TRBJ1-2|.
TGCGCCAGCAGCCCGAAGATCCAGGCGAATGGCTACACCTTC
CASSPKIQANGYTF
>.|TRBV28|TRBJ1-2|.
TGTGCCAGCAGTCCCGGCTCGACGACTCGATATGGCTACACCTTC
CASSPGSTTRYGYTF
>.|TRBV7-9|TRBJ1-5|.
TGTGCCAGCAGCCAGGGGAATCAGCCCCAGCATTTT
CASSQGNQPQHF
>.|TRBV6-2/TRBV6-3|TRBJ1-1|.
TGTGCCAGCAGTTACTCGAAATCGGGGACTGAAGCTTTCTTT
CASSYSKSGTEAFF
>.|TRBV18|TRBJ1-5|few
TGTGCCAGCTCACCCACCCAGGGTACGGGCAATCAGCCCCAGCATTTT
CASSPTQGTGNQPQHF
>.|TRBV28|TRBJ1-1|.
TGTGCCAGCATCCCCGGCGGGGTGGTAACTGAAGCTTTCTTT
CASIPGGVVTEAFF
>.|TRBV28|TRBJ2-5|.
TGTGCCAGCAGTTTATCCGGCAGGGGTTTTGGAGAGACCCAGTACTTC
CASSLSGRGFGETQYF
>.|TRBV5-6|TRBJ2-5|.
TGTGCCAGCAGCTGGGGGGGCTTAGAAGAGACCCAGTACTTC
CASSWGGLEETQYF
>.|TRBV19|TRBJ2-6|.
TGTGCCAGTAGCAGGCACAGGGATTCCCCGTTCTCTGGGGCCAACGTCCTGACTTTC
CASSRHRDSPFSGANVLTF
>TRBD1|TRBV5-1|TRBJ2-2|.
TGCGCCAGCAGCCCCTACGGGGACAGGCGGGACACCGGGGAGCTGTTTTTT
CASSPYGDRRDTGELFF
>TRBD1|TRBV6-4|TRBJ2-3|.
TGTGCCAGCTACTACACCACTACAGGGGGAGTCGAAAAACAGTATTTT
CASYYTTTGGVEKQYF
>.|TRBV7-3|TRBJ1-1|.
TGTGCCAGCAGCTTATCGGCAGGGAACACTGAAGCTTTCTTT
CASSLSAGNTEAFF
>.|TRBV15|TRBJ2-7|.
TGTGCCACCAGCAGAGATCTCAGCTACGAGCAGTACTTC
CATSRDLSYEQYF
>.|TRBV4-3|TRBJ1-2|.
TGCGCCAGCAGCCAAGATTTCGGGGTGTCGGATGGCTACACCTTC
CASSQDFGVSDGYTF
>.|TRBV28|TRBJ1-2|.
TGTGCCAGCAGTTCCCCGAGCGGCTTAAACTATGGCTACACCTTC
CASSSPSGLNYGYTF
>TRBD2|TRBV4-2|TRBJ2-5|.
TGTGCCAGCAGCCAAGAACTAGCGGGGGGCAGACCCGCGGAGACCCAGTACTTC
CASSQELAGGRPAETQYF
>TRBD1|TRBV6-5|TRBJ1-2|.
TGTGCCAGCAGGCTCGACAGGGGGCGGGGTGGCTACACCTTC
CASRLDRGRGGYTF
>TRBD1|TRBV5-6|TRBJ1-2|.
TGTGCCAGCAGCTTGGACAGGGGGAATTATGGCTACACCTTC
CASSLDRGNYGYTF
>TRBD1|TRBV7-9|TRBJ1-2|.
TGTGCCAGCAGCTGGGACAGCGGGTATGGCTACACCTTC
CASSWDSGYGYTF
>TRBD1|TRBV13|TRBJ2-3|.
TGTGCCAGCAGCTTTCGGACAGGATTCACAGATACGCAGTATTTT
CASSFRTGFTDTQYF
>.|TRBV11-1|TRBJ2-5|.
TGTGCCAGCAGCTTTGCCAGCCAAGAGACCCAGTACTTC
CASSFASQETQYF
>.|TRBV6-2/TRBV6-3|TRBJ2-3|.
TGTGCCAGCAGTTACTCGGAATCTGGGGGCCCAGATACGCAGTATTTT
CASSYSESGGPDTQYF
>.|TRBV4-1|TRBJ2-1|.
TGCGCCAGCAGCCAACTTAGCCGAAGCTCCTACAATGAGCAGTTCTTC
CASSQLSRSSYNEQFF
>.|TRBV4-2|TRBJ2-3|.
TGTGCCAGCAGCCAAGAACGGGTCACAGATACGCAGTATTTT
CASSQERVTDTQYF
>TRBD2|TRBV29-1|TRBJ2-1|.
TGCAGCGTTGAGACTAGCAGATGGGACAATGAGCAGTTCTTC
CSVETSRWDNEQFF
>.|TRBV3-1/TRBV3-2|TRBJ2-7|.
TGTGCCAGCAGCCAAGTAGAGGTTTCCTACGAGCAGTACTTC
CASSQVEVSYEQYF
>.|TRBV10-3|TRBJ1-2|.
TGTGCCATCGCAGTCACTAACTATGGCTACACCTTC
CAIAVTNYGYTF
>TRBD2|TRBV25-1|TRBJ2-7|.
TGTGCCAGCAGGAGGGAGGGCTACGAGCAGTACTTC
CASRREGYEQYF
>TRBD1|TRBV6-6|TRBJ1-1|.
TGTGCCAGCACCCAGGGGGTTGAAGCTTTCTTT
CASTQGVEAFF
>TRBD1|TRBV24-1|TRBJ2-1|.
TGTGCCACCAGTGGGGGGACAGGGGACTACAATGAGCAGTTCTTC
CATSGGTGDYNEQFF
>.|TRBV4-3|TRBJ2-4|once
TGCGCCAGCAGCCAAGACGGACAGATAGGGGCCAAAAACATTCAGTACTTC
CASSQDGQIGAKNIQYF
>.|TRBV19|TRBJ2-6|.
TGTGCCAGTAGTATAGACCTCAGGGAAGCTGGGGCCAACGTCCTGACTTTC
CASSIDLREAGANVLTF
>.|TRBV5-5|TRBJ2-6|.
TGTGCCAGCAGCCAGGGTCCAATCGGTTCTGGGGCCAACGTCCTGACTTTC
CASSQGPIGSGANVLTF
>.|TRBV24-1|TRBJ2-3|.
TGTGCCACCAGTGATTGGGCCTACACAGATACGCAGTATTTT
CATSDWAYTDTQYF
>.|TRBV27|TRBJ2-7|.
TGTGCCAGCAGTCCCAGGGGGGCAGGTTACGAGCAGTACTTC
CASSPRGAGYEQYF
>TRBD1|TRBV29-1|TRBJ2-6|.
TGCAGCGTTGCGGGACAGGGAAGCTCTGGGGCCAACGTCCTGACTTTC
CSVAGQGSSGANVLTF
>TRBD1|TRBV27|TRBJ1-6|.
TGTGCCAGCAGTTTCGGGACAGGGGATTCACCCCTCCACTTT
CASSFGTGDSPLHF
>.|TRBV12-2|TRBJ2-2|.
TGTGCAAGTCGCCCACACCCGACTAGCGGGGGAACCGGGGAGCTGTTTTTT
CASRPHPTSGGTGELFF
>TRBD1|TRBV5-4|TRBJ1-3|.
TGTGCCAGCAGCTCAAAACCGGGACAGTCTGGAAACACCATATATTTT
CASSSKPGQSGNTIYF
>.|TRBV9|TRBJ1-6|many
TGTGCCAGCCTGAGGCGGGGTAGCGTCTATAATTCACCCCTCCACTTT
CASLRRGSVYNSPLHF
>TRBD1|TRBV3-1/TRBV3-2|TRBJ2-3|.
TGTGCCAGCAGCCACACAGGGGGCGGCTGGGGGGATACGCAGTATTTT
CASSHTGGGWGDTQYF
>TRBD1|TRBV4-2|TRBJ2-7|.
TGTGCCAGCGGACAGGGTGGAACCACCTACGAGCAGTACTTC
CASGQGGTTYEQYF
>TRBD2|TRBV6-5|TRBJ2-7|.
TGTGCCAGCGGGAGGGGCGAGCAGTACTTC
CASGRGEQYF
>.|TRBV19|TRBJ2-1|once
TGTGCCAGTAGTGAGTTCTACAATGAGCAGTTCTTC
CASSEFYNEQFF
>TRBD1|TRBV18|TRBJ1-3|.
TGTGCCAGCTCACCAAGGACAGGAACCTCTGGAAACACCATATATTTT
CASSPRTGTSGNTIYF
>.|TRBV6-2/TRBV6-3|TRBJ2-5|.
TGTGCCAGCACCCCGGAGGGGCTAGAGACCCAGTACTTC
CASTPEGLETQYF
>.|TRBV10-2|TRBJ1-5|.
TGCGCCAGCAGTGAGTCGGACCCGGGAAGTAATCAGCCCCAGCATTTT
CASSESDPGSNQPQHF
>.|TRBV29-1|TRBJ2-7|.
TGCAGCGTTGTTGACAGGTCCTCCTACGAGCAGTACTTC
CSVVDRSSYEQYF
>TRBD1|TRBV5-1|TRBJ1-2|.
TGCGCCAGCAGCCCGGACAGGGGGCGCGACTATGGCTACACCTTC
CASSPDRGRDYGYTF
>TRBD2|TRBV18|TRBJ2-3|.
TGTGCCAGCTCGCGCCGGACTAGCGGGGGTGACACAGATACGCAGTATTTT
CASSRRTSGGDTDTQYF
>.|TRBV15|TRBJ1-5|.
TGTGCCACCGGAGGTAGCAATCAGCCCCAGCATTTT
CATGGSNQPQHF
>TRBD2|TRBV5-1|TRBJ2-3|once
TGCGCCAGCAGCTTGCCTAGCGGGGGGCACACAGATACGCAGTATTTT
CASSLPSGGHTDTQYF
>.|TRBV3-1/TRBV3-2|TRBJ1-2|.
TGTGCCAGCAGCCAAGGCCACGGGGGCTACACCTTC
CASSQGHGGYTF
>.|TRBV10-3|TRBJ2-5|.
TGTGCCATCAGTGGAGGAGGGGTTAGAGAGACCCAGTACTTC
CAISGGGVRETQYF
>TRBD1|TRBV3-1/TRBV3-2|TRBJ1-3|few
TGTGCCAGCAGCTCCCGTCAGCCAGGGGGCTATGGAAACACCATATATTTT
CASSSRQPGGYGNTIYF
>.|TRBV4-1|TRBJ2-1|.
TGCGCCAGCAGCCAAGATAACAGGTTCAATGAGCAGTTCTTC
CASSQDNRFNEQFF
>.|TRBV10-3|TRBJ2-1|.
TGTGCCATCAGTGAGATAGCTTCGAATGAGCAGTTCTTC
CAISEIASNEQFF
>TRBD1|TRBV6-5|TRBJ2-2|few
TGTGCCAGCACCGGGACAGGGCACACCGGGGAGCTGTTTTTT
CASTGTGHTGELFF